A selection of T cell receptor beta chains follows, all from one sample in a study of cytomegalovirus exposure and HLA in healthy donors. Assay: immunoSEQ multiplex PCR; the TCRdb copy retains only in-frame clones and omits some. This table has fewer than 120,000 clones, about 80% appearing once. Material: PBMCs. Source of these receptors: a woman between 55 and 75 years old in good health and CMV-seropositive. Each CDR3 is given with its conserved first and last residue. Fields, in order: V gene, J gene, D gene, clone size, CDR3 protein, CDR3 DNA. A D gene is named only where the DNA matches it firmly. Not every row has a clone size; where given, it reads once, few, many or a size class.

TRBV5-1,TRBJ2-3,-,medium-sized,CASSLVRLDDNTQYF,TGCGCCAGCAGCTTGGTGCGACTAGACGACAATACGCAGTATTTT
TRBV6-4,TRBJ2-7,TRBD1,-,CASSDWQGVNEQYF,TGTGCCAGCAGTGACTGGCAGGGGGTTAACGAGCAGTACTTC
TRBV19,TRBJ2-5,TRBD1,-,CASSLYRGLETQYF,TGTGCCAGTAGTTTATACAGGGGATTAGAGACCCAGTACTTC
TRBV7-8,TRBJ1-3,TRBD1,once,CASSPGTGGNTIYF,TGTGCCAGCAGCCCCGGGACAGGTGGAAACACCATATATTTT
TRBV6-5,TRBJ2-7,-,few,CASSTPGEGGEQYF,TGTGCCAGCAGCACCCCAGGGGAGGGAGGCGAGCAGTACTTC
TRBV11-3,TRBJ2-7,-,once,CASSGGGREYF,TGTGCCAGCAGCGGCGGTGGTAGAGAGTACTTC
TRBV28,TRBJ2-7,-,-,CASSLISSAAYEQYF,TGTGCCAGCAGTTTGATTTCTAGCGCTGCCTACGAGCAGTACTTC
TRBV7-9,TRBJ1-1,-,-,CSSSPRGNTEAFF,TGTTCCAGCAGCCCTCGAGGGAACACTGAAGCTTTCTTT
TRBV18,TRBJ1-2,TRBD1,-,CASSTIDRVNYGYTF,TGTGCCAGCTCAACCATCGACAGGGTTAACTATGGCTACACCTTC
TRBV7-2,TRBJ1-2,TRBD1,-,CASSPWGQFYGYTF,TGTGCCAGCAGCCCCTGGGGACAGTTCTATGGCTACACCTTC
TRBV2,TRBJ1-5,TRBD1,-,CASTTGQGNGQPQHF,TGTGCCAGCACCACAGGACAGGGTAACGGTCAGCCCCAGCATTTT
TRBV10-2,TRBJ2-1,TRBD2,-,CASSETLAGIYNEQFF,TGCGCCAGCAGTGAGACTCTAGCGGGAATCTACAATGAGCAGTTCTTC
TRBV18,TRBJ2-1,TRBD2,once,CASSQGTSGIFRNEQFF,TGTGCCAGCTCGCAAGGGACTAGCGGGATTTTCCGGAATGAGCAGTTCTTC
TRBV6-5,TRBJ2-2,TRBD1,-,CASSYADRGTGELFF,TGTGCCAGCAGTTACGCGGACAGGGGCACCGGGGAGCTGTTTTTT
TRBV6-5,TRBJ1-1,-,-,CASSYSRVVTEAFF,TGTGCCAGCAGTTACTCGAGGGTCGTAACTGAAGCTTTCTTT
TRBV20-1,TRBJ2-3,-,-,CSASSRDTQYF,TGCAGTGCTAGTAGTCGGGATACGCAGTATTTT
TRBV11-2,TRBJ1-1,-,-,CASSWLNTEAFF,TGTGCCAGCAGCTGGCTGAACACTGAAGCTTTCTTT
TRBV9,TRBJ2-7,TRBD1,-,CASSVGFGQGAVYEQYF,TGTGCCAGCAGCGTAGGCTTCGGACAGGGGGCGGTATACGAGCAGTACTTC
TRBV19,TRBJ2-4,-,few,CASRGDLNIQYF,TGTGCCAGTCGAGGGGACTTGAACATTCAGTACTTC
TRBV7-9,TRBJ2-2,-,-,CASSGGDSVYTGELFF,TGTGCCAGCAGCGGCGGGGACAGCGTATACACCGGGGAGCTGTTTTTT
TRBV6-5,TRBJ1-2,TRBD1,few,CASSYRTGIGGGYTF,TGTGCCAGCAGTTATAGGACAGGGATTGGGGGTGGCTACACCTTC
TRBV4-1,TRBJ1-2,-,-,CASSQTFRDYGYTF,TGCGCCAGCAGCCAAACCTTCCGGGACTATGGCTACACCTTC
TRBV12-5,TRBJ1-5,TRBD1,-,CASGLSTGVKPQHF,TGTGCTAGTGGTCTATCGACAGGGGTTAAGCCCCAGCATTTT
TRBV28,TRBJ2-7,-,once,CASKGAVRSSYEQYF,TGTGCCAGCAAAGGAGCAGTAAGAAGCTCCTACGAGCAGTACTTC
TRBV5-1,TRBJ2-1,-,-,CASSPAVGDTGNEQFF,TGCGCCAGCAGCCCAGCCGTGGGGGACACGGGGAATGAGCAGTTCTTC
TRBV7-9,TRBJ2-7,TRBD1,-,CSSSVSGTGTYEQYF,TGTTCCAGCAGCGTGAGCGGGACAGGGACCTACGAGCAGTACTTC
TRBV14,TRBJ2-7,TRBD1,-,CASSQGLQGARFYEQYF,TGTGCCAGCAGCCAAGGGCTGCAGGGGGCGCGGTTCTACGAGCAGTACTTC
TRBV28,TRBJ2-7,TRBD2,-,CASSSGLAGVEQYF,TGTGCCAGCAGTTCCGGACTAGCGGGAGTCGAGCAGTACTTC
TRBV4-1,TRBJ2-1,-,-,CASSPRPISGDEQFF,TGCGCCAGCAGCCCCCGGCCAATTTCGGGGGATGAGCAGTTCTTC
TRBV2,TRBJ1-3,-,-,CASRGGSPGNTIYF,TGTGCCAGCAGGGGGGGGAGCCCTGGAAACACCATATATTTT
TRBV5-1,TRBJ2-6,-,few,CASRQGSGANVLTF,TGCGCCAGCAGGCAGGGGTCTGGGGCCAACGTCCTGACTTTC
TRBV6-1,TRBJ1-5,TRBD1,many,CASRGQGNQPQHF,TGTGCCAGCAGGGGACAGGGCAATCAGCCCCAGCATTTT
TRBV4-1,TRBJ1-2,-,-,CASSQTPQEFYGYTF,TGCGCCAGCAGCCAAACCCCACAGGAGTTCTATGGCTACACCTTC
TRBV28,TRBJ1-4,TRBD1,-,CASLKGTVGLNEKLFF,TGTGCCAGCCTAAAGGGGACAGTGGGACTTAATGAAAAACTGTTTTTT
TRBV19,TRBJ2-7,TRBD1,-,CASSNQGQGRGEQYF,TGTGCCAGTAGTAACCAGGGACAGGGAAGGGGCGAGCAGTACTTC
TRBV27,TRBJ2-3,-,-,CASSFGRSTDTQYF,TGTGCCAGCAGTTTTGGCAGGAGCACAGATACGCAGTATTTT
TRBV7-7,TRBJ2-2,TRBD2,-,CASSILAGIHTGELFF,TGTGCCAGCAGCATCCTAGCGGGAATTCATACAGGGGAGCTGTTTTTT
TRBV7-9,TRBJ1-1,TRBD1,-,CASSLLQGRNTEAFF,TGTGCCAGCAGCTTGCTACAGGGGAGGAACACTGAAGCTTTCTTT
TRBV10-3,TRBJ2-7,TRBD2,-,CAISDPYRTSGRYEQYF,TGTGCCATCAGTGATCCCTATAGGACTAGCGGTCGGTACGAGCAGTACTTC
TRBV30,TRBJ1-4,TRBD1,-,CAWGGTGNEKLFF,TGTGCCTGGGGGGGGACAGGGAATGAAAAACTGTTTTTT
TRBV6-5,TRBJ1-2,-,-,CASSFDGGHYGYTF,TGTGCCAGCAGTTTCGACGGGGGACACTATGGCTACACCTTC
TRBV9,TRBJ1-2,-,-,CASSPGMAANYGYTF,TGTGCCAGCAGCCCAGGGATGGCCGCTAACTATGGCTACACCTTC
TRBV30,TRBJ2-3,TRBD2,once,CAWDPSIGGRPTDTQYF,TGTGCCTGGGACCCCTCTATTGGCGGGAGACCCACAGATACGCAGTATTTT